The 2 T cell receptor beta chains given below trace back to one sample, sequenced in a study of chemoradiotherapy in HPV16-positive cancers. Here immunoSEQ multiplex PCR was the method, and the copy in TCRdb shows in-frame clones only, minus some. This table has 30,000 to 50,000 clones, under 80% appearing once. The sample consisted of blood, taken from a patient who underwent chemoradiotherapy. The receptor set was obtained from a human donor with HPV-associated anogenital cancer.

The chain is built from TRBV27 and TRBJ2-5; D may match TRBD1 or TRBD2 (5 bases each). The CDR3 extends over 14 amino acids. From germline, CDR1 is MNHEY and CDR2 SMNVEV (reference sequence). V was trimmed by 5 bases and J by 4 bases, leaving 14 bases between them. CDR3 nucleotides: TGTGCCAGCAGTCTACTGGGACGGCGAGAGACCCAGTACTTC. The encoded protein is CASSLLGRRETQYF.

This chain uses TRBV18 with TRBJ2-2; no clear D gene. V dropped 3 bases and J dropped 0 bases, with 11 bases sitting between them. CDR3 size: 16 residues. Germline values: CDR1 KGHSH, CDR2 LQKENI. CDR3: CASSPGQSANTGELFF. The CDR3 nucleotides read TGTGCCAGCTCACCCGGCCAATCTGCGAACACCGGGGAGCTGTTTTTT.